A selection of T cell receptor beta chains follows, all from one sample in a study of cytomegalovirus exposure and HLA in healthy donors. Some clones are missing from TCRdb's copy, which holds only in-frame ones; the method was immunoSEQ multiplex PCR. The sample lists some 87,000 clones, 78% seen once, with 5.9% in the top ten. Sequencing was performed on PBMCs. These receptors all stem from a man younger than 35 in good health and CMV-seropositive. The CDR3 runs from the conserved cysteine through the conserved F or W. Each record gives: CDR3 DNA, CDR3 protein, J gene, D gene, V gene, clone size, CDR3 length. The D gene is left open where the match is weak. Clone size is stated in some rows and not others, as once, few, many or a class when expanded.

TGTGCCAGCAGTGAAATGAGCCTATTGCTCTACGAGCAGTACTTC CASSEMSLLLYEQYF TRBJ2-7 - TRBV6-1 - 15
TGTGCCAGCAGCTTAACCGCGGGCCCAAGCTCCTACGAGCAGTACTTC CASSLTAGPSSYEQYF TRBJ2-7 - TRBV7-6 - 16
TGTGCCAGCAGTGCCCTAGTCACCCGCCGGGTGGGTACGCAGTATTTT CASSALVTRRVGTQYF TRBJ2-3 - TRBV6-1 - 16
TGTGCCAGCAGTGCGGACAGCACGAGGAAACTGTTTTTT CASSADSTRKLFF TRBJ1-4 - TRBV25-1 few 13
TGCAGCGTTGAGGGTAGCGGGAGGGATTACAATGAGCAGTTCTTC CSVEGSGRDYNEQFF TRBJ2-1 TRBD2 TRBV29-1 - 15
TGTGCCAGCAGTTTTACAGGGAGCAATCAGCCCCAGCATTTT CASSFTGSNQPQHF TRBJ1-5 - TRBV28 - 14
TGTGCCAGCAGCGTATATTCCTCTGGGGCCAACGTCCTGACTTTC CASSVYSSGANVLTF TRBJ2-6 - TRBV9 - 15
TGCAGCGGGCAGGGGAGACTCACGGAGACCCAGTACTTC CSGQGRLTETQYF TRBJ2-5 - TRBV29-1 - 13
TGTGCCAGCAGCAGGGAGGGAGTTGGAACCTACGAGCAGTACTTC CASSREGVGTYEQYF TRBJ2-7 TRBD2 TRBV11-2 - 15
TGTGCCAGCAGCTTACAGCGGCACCTCGGCAAGCTGTTTTTT CASSLQRHLGKLFF TRBJ2-2 - TRBV11-2 - 14
TGCAGCGTTGCGGCGGACAGGGAAATTGGCACTGAAGCTTTCTTT CSVAADREIGTEAFF TRBJ1-1 TRBD1 TRBV29-1 - 15
TGTGCCAGCCGGCAGGGGAGTGGAAACACCATATATTTT CASRQGSGNTIYF TRBJ1-3 - TRBV7-9 - 13
TGTGCCATCAGTGAGTCGAACGGAGGGACCGGGGAGCTGTTTTTT CAISESNGGTGELFF TRBJ2-2 - TRBV10-3 - 15
TGCGCCAGCAGCCTACTGGGACAGTTGAACACTGAAGCTTTCTTT CASSLLGQLNTEAFF TRBJ1-1 TRBD1 TRBV5-1 - 15
TGTGCCAGCAGTGGTCCAGGGAAGGTAACAACTAATGAAAAACTGTTTTTT CASSGPGKVTTNEKLFF TRBJ1-4 - TRBV2 - 17
TGTGCCAGCAGCCCCGGACAGGGGGCCGGTGAGACCCAGTACTTC CASSPGQGAGETQYF TRBJ2-5 TRBD1 TRBV5-6 - 15
TGTGCCAGCAACCAATGGGGGGTGAACACCGGGGAGCTGTTTTTT CASNQWGVNTGELFF TRBJ2-2 - TRBV6-5 - 15
TGTGCCAGCAGCTTCCTCGTCTTATCCGAGCAGTACTTC CASSFLVLSEQYF TRBJ2-7 - TRBV5-5 few 13
TGTGCCAACAGCAAGCTTTCGACAGGGGAATACGAGCAGTACTTC CANSKLSTGEYEQYF TRBJ2-7 TRBD1 TRBV14 once 15
TGTGCCAGCAATTCTGGGGCTAGCGAAACGGATGAGCAGTTCTTC CASNSGASETDEQFF TRBJ2-1 - TRBV7-3 few 15
TGTGCCAGCAGCTCGGGACTAGCGGCATACAATGAGCAGTTCTTC CASSSGLAAYNEQFF TRBJ2-1 TRBD2 TRBV7-9 - 15
TGCGCCAGCAGTCCTACGCTTTCGGTGGTAGATACGCAGTATTTT CASSPTLSVVDTQYF TRBJ2-3 - TRBV23-1 - 15
TGTGCCAGCAGCTTAGAAGGGGTAGTGGCGACTGAAGCTTTCTTT CASSLEGVVATEAFF TRBJ1-1 - TRBV7-8 - 15
TGCGCCAGCAGCTTGAGTAGCGGGAGTAACAATGAGCAGTTCTTC CASSLSSGSNNEQFF TRBJ2-1 TRBD2 TRBV5-1 - 15
TGTGCCAGTAGTCGTGGGGGGCAAGAGACCCAGTACTTC CASSRGGQETQYF TRBJ2-5 - TRBV19 - 13
TGTGCCAGCAGTTTATTGGGACAGGGGAACACTGAAGCTTTCTTT CASSLLGQGNTEAFF TRBJ1-1 TRBD1 TRBV6-5 - 15
TGCGCCAGCAGCTTAGCGGATCAGCAGTTCTTC CASSLADQQFF TRBJ2-1 - TRBV5-1 once 11
TGTGCCAGTGGAGCAGGGGAGACCCAGTACTTC CASGAGETQYF TRBJ2-5 - TRBV6-5 - 11
TGTGCCAGCATGTCAGGCCTAATGAACACTGAAGCTTTCTTT CASMSGLMNTEAFF TRBJ1-1 - TRBV27 - 14
TGCGCCAGCAGCCTCTGGACTAGCGGGTTTAGCACAGATACGCAGTATTTT CASSLWTSGFSTDTQYF TRBJ2-3 TRBD2 TRBV5-1 - 17
TGCGCCAGCAGTAAAGAAACGCGCTACGAGCAGTACTTC CASSKETRYEQYF TRBJ2-7 - TRBV10-2 - 13
TGTGCCAGCAGTTATTTTCAGGGGAGCACTGAAGCTTTCTTT CASSYFQGSTEAFF TRBJ1-1 - TRBV6-5 - 14
TGTGCCAGCAGACCCGAACAGGGGATAGCTGAAGCTTTCTTT CASRPEQGIAEAFF TRBJ1-1 TRBD1 TRBV28 - 14
TGTGCCAGCAGTGACTCTCCCCCGGACAGGGGCCTCAGCTCCTACGAGCAGTACTTC CASSDSPPDRGLSSYEQYF TRBJ2-7 TRBD1 TRBV6-4 - 19
TGTGCCAGCAGCTCCAGGGCCCGTGAGACCCAGTACTTC CASSSRARETQYF TRBJ2-5 - TRBV7-8 - 13
TGTGCCAGCAACATAAAAAGTGATACGCAGTATTTT CASNIKSDTQYF TRBJ2-3 - TRBV21-1 few 12
TGTGCCAGCACCCGTAGCGGATGGGGCTACGAGCAGTACTTC CASTRSGWGYEQYF TRBJ2-7 - TRBV2 - 14
TGTGCCAGCAGGACAGCCTATGGCTACACCTTC CASRTAYGYTF TRBJ1-2 - TRBV27 - 11
TGTGCCAGCAGCCAACCTCGGACAGGGTGGACCGGGGAGCTGTTTTTT CASSQPRTGWTGELFF TRBJ2-2 TRBD1 TRBV11-2 few 16
TGTGCCAGCAGCCAAACAGGGCTCTCACGTGATGAGCAGTTCTTC CASSQTGLSRDEQFF TRBJ2-1 - TRBV6-5 - 15
TGTGCCAGCAGCGGGAGACTAGCGGGGGTCTACGAGCAGTACTTC CASSGRLAGVYEQYF TRBJ2-7 TRBD2 TRBV14 - 15
TGTGCCAGCAGTCCATTAGCGGGAGGGCCCTCGTCCGGGGAGCTGTTTTTT CASSPLAGGPSSGELFF TRBJ2-2 TRBD2 TRBV7-6 - 17
TGTGCCAGCGCCACTAGCGGGATAAGCACAGATACGCAGTATTTT CASATSGISTDTQYF TRBJ2-3 TRBD2 TRBV7-9 few 15
TGCGCCAGCAGCCCGCAAGGCCGGACAGGGACGTACGAGCAGTACTTC CASSPQGRTGTYEQYF TRBJ2-7 TRBD1 TRBV4-1 - 16
TGCAGTGCTAGAGAGGAGGTTGGCTACACCTTC CSAREEVGYTF TRBJ1-2 - TRBV20-1 - 11
TGTGCCAGCAGCCAAGCGCTAGCGGGAGCCTCCTACGAGCAGTACTTC CASSQALAGASYEQYF TRBJ2-7 TRBD2 TRBV4-2 - 16
TGTGCCATCAGTGCCGTGGTGAAGGGGAACAATGAGCAGTTCTTC CAISAVVKGNNEQFF TRBJ2-1 - TRBV10-3 few 15
TGTGCCAGCACGTATAGCAATCAGCCCCAGCATTTT CASTYSNQPQHF TRBJ1-5 - TRBV28 - 12
TGTGCCAGCAGGGAAACAGGGGGTGCGGGGATGAACACTGAAGCTTTCTTT CASRETGGAGMNTEAFF TRBJ1-1 TRBD1 TRBV2 - 17
TGCGCCAGCAGCCAGCTAGAGGGTAGGGAGACCCAGTACTTC CASSQLEGRETQYF TRBJ2-5 - TRBV5-1 - 14
TGTGCCAGCAGCTTAAGTTTTCACAGGCGAACCTACGAGCAGTACTTC CASSLSFHRRTYEQYF TRBJ2-7 - TRBV7-9 - 16
TGTGCCAGCAGCCCGGGACTAGCGGGAGTAGGGACAAACAATGAGCAGTTCTTC CASSPGLAGVGTNNEQFF TRBJ2-1 TRBD2 TRBV5-4 - 18
TGTGCCACCAGCAGCAGGACTAGCGGTTCCTACGAGCAGTACTTC CATSSRTSGSYEQYF TRBJ2-7 TRBD2 TRBV15 - 15
TGTGCCAGTAGTATAGCGGTAAAGCCCCAGCATTTT CASSIAVKPQHF TRBJ1-5 - TRBV19 - 12